These T cell receptor beta chains were read from a single sample in a study of vaccination effects on CD4 cells after COVID-19. Libraries were prepared by immunoSEQ multiplex PCR; TCRdb keeps only in-frame clonotypes and omits some of them. The sample holds tens of thousands of clones, roughly four fifths seen once. These TCRs' antigens remain unknown. The sample was CD4+ T cells from PBMCs cultured with HCoV-NL63 spike peptides, taken before COVID-19 vaccination. The receptors stem from a human donor who received a COVID-19 vaccine. CDR3s include the opening cysteine and the closing phenylalanine or tryptophan. The D gene is left open where the match is weak. Part of the rows lack a size; the others show once, few, many or a class for expanded clones.

j_call clone_size d_call v_call cdr3_aa cdr3_nt
TRBJ2-5 NA NA TRBV25-1 CASSYRSSPTETQYF TGTGCCAGCAGCTATAGAAGCTCCCCAACGGAGACCCAGTACTTC
TRBJ2-7 NA TRBD1 TRBV7-9 CASSPSSGTVSEQYF TGTGCCAGCAGCCCAAGTTCCGGGACAGTTTCCGAGCAGTACTTC
TRBJ2-3 NA TRBD1 TRBV2 CAVRTGADTQYF TGTGCCGTCCGGACAGGGGCAGATACGCAGTATTTT
TRBJ2-5 NA TRBD2 TRBV29-1 CSVRGLAGPGETQYF TGCAGCGTGAGGGGGCTAGCGGGGCCGGGGGAGACCCAGTACTTC
TRBJ1-2 NA NA TRBV28 CASSLGEGVRGYTF TGTGCCAGCAGTTTAGGGGAGGGAGTTCGTGGCTACACCTTC
TRBJ2-3 once NA TRBV3-1/TRBV3-2 CASSPVGARTDTQYF TGTGCCAGCAGCCCCGTGGGGGCCCGCACAGATACGCAGTATTTT
TRBJ1-5 NA NA TRBV30 CAWSMRGVGGNQPQHF TGTGCCTGGAGTATGAGAGGAGTCGGGGGGAATCAGCCCCAGCATTTT
TRBJ1-2 NA NA TRBV5-6 CASSLGLQNGYTF TGTGCCAGCAGCTTGGGACTGCAGAATGGCTACACCTTC
TRBJ1-4 NA TRBD1 TRBV30 CAWSDTGGANEKLFF TGTGCCTGGAGTGATACAGGGGGCGCTAATGAAAAACTGTTTTTT
TRBJ2-7 NA TRBD1 TRBV7-2 CASSPGQGRQYF TGTGCCAGCAGCCCGGGACAGGGACGGCAGTACTTC
TRBJ2-4 once NA TRBV11-1 CASSPTALAKNIQYF TGTGCCAGCAGCCCGACAGCCCTAGCCAAAAACATTCAGTACTTC
TRBJ2-3 NA NA TRBV6-2/TRBV6-3 CASSVSTDTQYF TGTGCCAGCAGTGTTAGCACAGATACGCAGTATTTT
TRBJ1-5 NA NA TRBV27 CASSAGRAYSPQHF TGTGCCAGCAGTGCGGGACGGGCCTATTCGCCCCAGCATTTT
TRBJ2-7 NA NA TRBV7-9 CASSRGQTITYEQYF TGTGCCAGCAGCCGCGGACAGACGATAACCTACGAGCAGTACTTC
TRBJ2-3 NA NA TRBV7-9 CASRREDTQYF TGTGCCAGCAGACGGGAAGATACGCAGTATTTT
TRBJ2-1 NA TRBD1 TRBV24-1 CATSGDRVTNEQFF TGTGCCACCAGTGGGGACAGGGTAACAAATGAGCAGTTCTTC
TRBJ2-5 NA TRBD1 TRBV18 CASSSDRGGTQYF TGTGCCAGCTCATCTGACAGGGGGGGGACCCAGTACTTC
TRBJ2-4 NA TRBD2 TRBV6-2/TRBV6-3 CASSYPSLAGGGSLAKNIQYF TGTGCCAGCAGTTACCCGTCTCTAGCGGGGGGCGGAAGCCTAGCCAAAAACATTCAGTACTTC
TRBJ1-4 NA NA TRBV18 CASSPRHLGREMYEKLFF TGTGCCAGCTCACCGCGGCACCTTGGACGGGAAATGTATGAAAAACTGTTTTTT
TRBJ1-5 medium-sized NA TRBV7-9 CASSLYMGTQRQPQHF TGTGCCAGCAGCTTGTATATGGGAACCCAGAGGCAGCCCCAGCATTTT
TRBJ1-1 NA NA TRBV7-2 CASSLVGEYEAFF TGTGCCAGCAGCTTAGTCGGAGAATATGAAGCTTTCTTT
TRBJ1-1 NA TRBD1 TRBV5-6 CASSLVGQGSTEAFF TGTGCCAGCAGCTTGGTTGGACAGGGGAGCACTGAAGCTTTCTTT
TRBJ1-6 NA NA TRBV28 CASSVARRSSPLHF TGTGCCAGCAGTGTGGCAAGACGGAGTTCACCCCTCCACTTT
TRBJ1-2 NA TRBD1 TRBV6-2/TRBV6-3 CASSYSPDRVGYTF TGTGCCAGCAGTTACTCTCCGGACAGGGTCGGCTACACCTTC
TRBJ1-1 NA NA TRBV5-1 CASSLSRGATEAFF TGCGCCAGCAGCCTGTCACGAGGGGCCACTGAAGCTTTCTTT